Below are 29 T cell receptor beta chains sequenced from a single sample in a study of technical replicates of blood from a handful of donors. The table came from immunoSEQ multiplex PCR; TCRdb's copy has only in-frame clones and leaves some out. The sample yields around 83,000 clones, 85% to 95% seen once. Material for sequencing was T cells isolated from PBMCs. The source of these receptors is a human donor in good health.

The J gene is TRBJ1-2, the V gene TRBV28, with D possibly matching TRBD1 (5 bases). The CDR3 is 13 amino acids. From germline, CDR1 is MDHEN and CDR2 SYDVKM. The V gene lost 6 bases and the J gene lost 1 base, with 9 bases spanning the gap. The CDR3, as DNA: TGTGCCAGCAGCATTGACAGTAACTATGGCTACACCTTC. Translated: CASSIDSNYGYTF.

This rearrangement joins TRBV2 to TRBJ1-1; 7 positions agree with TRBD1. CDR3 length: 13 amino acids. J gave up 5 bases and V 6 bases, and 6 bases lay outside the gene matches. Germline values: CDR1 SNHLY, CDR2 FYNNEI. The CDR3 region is CASSGGGRTEAFF. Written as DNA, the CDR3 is TGTGCCAGCAGCGGAGGGGGCCGGACTGAAGCTTTCTTT.

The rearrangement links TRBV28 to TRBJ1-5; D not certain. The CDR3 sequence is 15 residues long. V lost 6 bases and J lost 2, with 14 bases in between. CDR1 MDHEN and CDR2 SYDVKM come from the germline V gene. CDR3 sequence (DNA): TGTGCCAGCAGGTTCGTCACGCTAGGCAATCAGCCCCAGCATTTT. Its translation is CASRFVTLGNQPQHF.

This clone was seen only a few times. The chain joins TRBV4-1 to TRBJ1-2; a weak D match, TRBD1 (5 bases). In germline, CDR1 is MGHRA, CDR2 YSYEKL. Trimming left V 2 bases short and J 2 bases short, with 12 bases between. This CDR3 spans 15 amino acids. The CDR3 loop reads CASSQSAAGNYGYTF. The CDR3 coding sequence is TGCGCCAGCAGCCAATCGGCGGCAGGGAACTATGGCTACACCTTC.

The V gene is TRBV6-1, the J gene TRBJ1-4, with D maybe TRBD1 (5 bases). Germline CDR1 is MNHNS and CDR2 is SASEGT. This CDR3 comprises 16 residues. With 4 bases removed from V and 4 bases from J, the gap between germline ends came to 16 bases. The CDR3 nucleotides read TGTGCCAGCAGTGGGGGGGGAGGAAGCGGTAATGAAAAACTGTTTTTT. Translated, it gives CASSGGGGSGNEKLFF.

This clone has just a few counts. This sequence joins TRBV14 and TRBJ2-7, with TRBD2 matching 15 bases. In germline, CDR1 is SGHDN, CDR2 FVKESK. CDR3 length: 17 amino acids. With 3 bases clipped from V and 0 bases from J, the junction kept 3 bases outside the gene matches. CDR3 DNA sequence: TGTGCCAGCAGCCAGGGACTAGCGGGAGGACTCTCCTACGAGCAGTACTTC. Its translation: CASSQGLAGGLSYEQYF.

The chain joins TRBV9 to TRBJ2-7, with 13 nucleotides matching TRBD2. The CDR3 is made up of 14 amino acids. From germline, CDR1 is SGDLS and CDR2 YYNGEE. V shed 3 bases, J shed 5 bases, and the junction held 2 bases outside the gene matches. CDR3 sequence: CASSGGTSGDEQYF. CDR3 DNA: TGTGCCAGCAGCGGGGGGACTAGCGGGGACGAGCAGTACTTC.

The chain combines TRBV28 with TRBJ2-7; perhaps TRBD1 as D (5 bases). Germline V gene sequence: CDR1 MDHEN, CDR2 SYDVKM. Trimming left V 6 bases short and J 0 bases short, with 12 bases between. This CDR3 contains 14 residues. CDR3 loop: CASRTTASSYEQYF. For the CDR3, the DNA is TGTGCCAGCAGAACGACAGCGAGCTCCTACGAGCAGTACTTC.

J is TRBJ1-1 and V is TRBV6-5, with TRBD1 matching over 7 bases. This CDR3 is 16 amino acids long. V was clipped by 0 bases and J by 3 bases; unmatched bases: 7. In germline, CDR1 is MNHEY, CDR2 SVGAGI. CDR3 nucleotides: TGTGCCAGCAGTTACTCGACTGAAGGGGGCCACACTGAAGCTTTCTTT. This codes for CASSYSTEGGHTEAFF.

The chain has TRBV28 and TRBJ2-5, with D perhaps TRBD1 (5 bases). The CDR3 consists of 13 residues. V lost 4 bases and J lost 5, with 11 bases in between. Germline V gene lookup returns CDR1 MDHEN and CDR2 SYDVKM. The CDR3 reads CASSSDSRETQYF. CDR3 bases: TGTGCCAGCAGTTCCGACAGCCGCGAGACCCAGTACTTC.

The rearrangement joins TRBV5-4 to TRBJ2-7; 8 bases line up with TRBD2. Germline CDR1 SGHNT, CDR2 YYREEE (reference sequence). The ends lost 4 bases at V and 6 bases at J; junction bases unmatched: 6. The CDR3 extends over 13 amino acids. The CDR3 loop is CASSPKTSVEQYF. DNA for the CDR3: TGTGCCAGCAGCCCGAAGACTAGCGTCGAGCAGTACTTC.

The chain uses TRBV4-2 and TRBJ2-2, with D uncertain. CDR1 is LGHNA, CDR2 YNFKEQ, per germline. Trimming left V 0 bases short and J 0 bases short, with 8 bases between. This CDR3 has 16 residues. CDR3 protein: CASSQDRMTNTGELFF. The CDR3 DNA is TGTGCCAGCAGCCAAGACAGAATGACGAACACCGGGGAGCTGTTTTTT.

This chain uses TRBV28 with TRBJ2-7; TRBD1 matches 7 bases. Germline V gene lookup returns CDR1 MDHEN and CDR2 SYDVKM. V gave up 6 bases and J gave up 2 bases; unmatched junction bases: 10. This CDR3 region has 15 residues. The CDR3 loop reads CASRPGQVLAYEQYF. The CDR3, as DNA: TGTGCCAGCAGACCTGGACAGGTCCTAGCCTACGAGCAGTACTTC.

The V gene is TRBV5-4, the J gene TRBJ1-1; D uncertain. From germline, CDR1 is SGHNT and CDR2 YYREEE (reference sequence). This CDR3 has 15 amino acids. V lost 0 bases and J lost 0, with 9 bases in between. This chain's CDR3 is CASSLDEVMNTEAFF. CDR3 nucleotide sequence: TGTGCCAGCAGCTTGGACGAGGTCATGAACACTGAAGCTTTCTTT. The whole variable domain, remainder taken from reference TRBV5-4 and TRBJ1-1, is ETGVTQSPTHLIKTRGQQVTLRCSSQSGHNTVSWYQQALGQGPQFIFQYYREEENGRGNFPPRFSGLQFPNYSSELNVNALELDDSALYLCASSLDEVMNTEAFFGQGTRLTVV.

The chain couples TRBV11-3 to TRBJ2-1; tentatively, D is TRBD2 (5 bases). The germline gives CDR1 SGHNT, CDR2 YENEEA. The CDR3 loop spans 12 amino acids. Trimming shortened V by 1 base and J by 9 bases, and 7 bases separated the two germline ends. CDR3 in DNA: TGTGCCAGCAGCTTAGTACGGGGTGAGCAGTTCTTC. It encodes CASSLVRGEQFF. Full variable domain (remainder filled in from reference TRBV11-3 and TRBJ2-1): EAGVVQSPRYKIIEKKQPVAFWCNPISGHNTLYWYLQNLGQGPELLIRYENEEAVDDSQLPKDRFSAERLKGVDSTLKIQPAELGDSAVYLCASSLVRGEQFFGPGTRLTVL.

Here the CDR3 DNA reads TGTGCCAGCATTAGATTTAACCTAGGGACAGACAACACCGGGGAGCTGTTTTTT. The encoded protein is CASIRFNLGTDNTGELFF. The chain links TRBV28 to TRBJ2-2, with 7 bases matching TRBD1. The germline V gene encodes CDR1 MDHEN and CDR2 SYDVKM. Unmatched junction bases numbered 16, after V lost 7 bases and J lost 2 bases. The CDR3 length is 18 residues. The full variable domain, its missing parts supplied by reference TRBV28 and TRBJ2-2, is DVKVTQSSRYLVKRTGEKVFLECVQDMDHENMFWYRQDPGLGLRLIYFSYDVKMKEKGDIPEGYSVSREKKERFSLILESASTNQTSMYLCASIRFNLGTDNTGELFFGEGSRLTVL.

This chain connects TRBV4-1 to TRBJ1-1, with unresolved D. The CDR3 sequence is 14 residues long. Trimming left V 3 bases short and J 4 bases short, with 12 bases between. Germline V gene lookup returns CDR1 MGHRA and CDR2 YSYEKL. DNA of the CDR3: TGCGCCAGCAGCCAGGCCATGTGGTCCACTGAAGCTTTCTTT. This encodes CASSQAMWSTEAFF.

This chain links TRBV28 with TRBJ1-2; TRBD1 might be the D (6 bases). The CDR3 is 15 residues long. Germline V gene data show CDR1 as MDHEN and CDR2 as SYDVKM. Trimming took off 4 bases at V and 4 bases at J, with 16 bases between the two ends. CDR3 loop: CASSWTRDKSYGYTF. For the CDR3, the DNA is TGTGCCAGCAGTTGGACCCGGGACAAATCCTATGGCTACACCTTC.

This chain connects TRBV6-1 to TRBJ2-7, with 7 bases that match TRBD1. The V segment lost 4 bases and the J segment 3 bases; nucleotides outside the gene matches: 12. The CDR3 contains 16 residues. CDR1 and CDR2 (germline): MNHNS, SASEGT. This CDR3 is CASSATSGTANYEQYF. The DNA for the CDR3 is TGTGCCAGCAGTGCTACCTCCGGGACAGCCAACTACGAGCAGTACTTC.

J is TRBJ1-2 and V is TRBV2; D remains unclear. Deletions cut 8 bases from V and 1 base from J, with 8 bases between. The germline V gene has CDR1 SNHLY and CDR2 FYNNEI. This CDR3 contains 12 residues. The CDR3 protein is CASGADNYGYTF. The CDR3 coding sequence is TGTGCCAGCGGTGCAGATAACTATGGCTACACCTTC. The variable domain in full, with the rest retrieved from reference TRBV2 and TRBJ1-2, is EPEVTQTPSHQVTQMGQEVILRCVPISNHLYFYWYRQILGQKVEFLVSFYNNEISEKSEIFDDQFSVERPDGSNFTLKIRSTKLEDSAMYFCASGADNYGYTFGSGTRLTVV.

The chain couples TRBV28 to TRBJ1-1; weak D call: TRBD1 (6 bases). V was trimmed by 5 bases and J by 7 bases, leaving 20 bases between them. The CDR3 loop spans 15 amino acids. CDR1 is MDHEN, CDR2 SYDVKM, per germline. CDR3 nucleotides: TGTGCCAGCAGTGCGGGGGCGGGTGGTGGGGGTGAAGCTTTCTTT. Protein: CASSAGAGGGGEAFF.

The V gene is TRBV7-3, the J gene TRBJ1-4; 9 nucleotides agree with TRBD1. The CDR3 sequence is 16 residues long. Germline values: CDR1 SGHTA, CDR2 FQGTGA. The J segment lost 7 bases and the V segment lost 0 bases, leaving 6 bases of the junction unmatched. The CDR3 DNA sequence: TGTGCCAGCAGCTTAACGGGACAGGGACCTAGTGAAAAACTGTTTTTT. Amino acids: CASSLTGQGPSEKLFF.

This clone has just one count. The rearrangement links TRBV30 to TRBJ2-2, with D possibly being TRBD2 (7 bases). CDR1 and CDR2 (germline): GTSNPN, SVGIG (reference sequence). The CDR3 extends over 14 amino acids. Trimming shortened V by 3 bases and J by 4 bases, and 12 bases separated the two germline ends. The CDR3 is CAWRAGHTTGELFF. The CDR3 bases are TGTGCCTGGAGAGCGGGACACACCACCGGGGAGCTGTTTTTT.

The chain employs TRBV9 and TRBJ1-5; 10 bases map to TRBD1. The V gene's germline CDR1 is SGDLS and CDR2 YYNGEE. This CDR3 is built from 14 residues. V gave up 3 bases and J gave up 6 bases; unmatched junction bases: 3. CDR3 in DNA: TGTGCCAGCAGCGGGACAGGGGGAGGTCAGCCCCAGCATTTT. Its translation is CASSGTGGGQPQHF.

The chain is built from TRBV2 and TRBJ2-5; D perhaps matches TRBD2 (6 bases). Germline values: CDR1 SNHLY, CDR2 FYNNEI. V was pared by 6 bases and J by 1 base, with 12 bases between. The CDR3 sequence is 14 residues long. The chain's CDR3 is CASSGGGAQETQYF. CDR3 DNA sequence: TGTGCCAGCAGCGGCGGCGGGGCCCAAGAGACCCAGTACTTC.

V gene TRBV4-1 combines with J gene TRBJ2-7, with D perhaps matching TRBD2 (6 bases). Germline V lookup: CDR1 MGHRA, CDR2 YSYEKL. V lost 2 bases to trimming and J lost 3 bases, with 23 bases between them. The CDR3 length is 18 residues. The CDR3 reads CASSQKEGAGRTYYEQYF. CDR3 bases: TGCGCCAGCAGCCAAAAGGAAGGGGCGGGGCGGACCTACTACGAGCAGTACTTC.

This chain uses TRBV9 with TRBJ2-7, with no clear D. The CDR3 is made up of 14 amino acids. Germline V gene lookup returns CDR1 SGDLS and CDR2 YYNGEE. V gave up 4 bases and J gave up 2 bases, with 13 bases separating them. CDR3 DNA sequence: TGTGCCAGCAGCAAGCAAGTGGGCCCCTACGAGCAGTACTTC. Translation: CASSKQVGPYEQYF. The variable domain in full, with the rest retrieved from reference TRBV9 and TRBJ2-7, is DSGVTQTPKHLITATGQRVTLRCSPRSGDLSVYWYQQSLDQGLQFLIQYYNGEERAKGNILERFSAQQFPDLHSELNLSSLELGDSALYFCASSKQVGPYEQYFGPGTRLTVT.

This CDR3 is CASGVGGSRTGELFF. CDR3 nucleotides: TGTGCCAGTGGAGTGGGGGGGTCTAGAACCGGGGAGCTGTTTTTT. The chain recombines TRBV19 with TRBJ2-2; 7 bases map to TRBD2. Losses at the gene ends were 8 bases for V and 5 bases for J; bases not matched to a gene: 11. This CDR3 is built from 15 residues. The germline V gene has CDR1 LNHDA and CDR2 SQIVND (reference sequence).

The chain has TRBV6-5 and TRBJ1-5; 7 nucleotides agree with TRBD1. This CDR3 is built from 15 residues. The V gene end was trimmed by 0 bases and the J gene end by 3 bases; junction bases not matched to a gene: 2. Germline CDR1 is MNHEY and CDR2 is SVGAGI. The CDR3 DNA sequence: TGTGCCAGCAGTTACTCGGGACAGCTCAATCAGCCCCAGCATTTT. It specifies CASSYSGQLNQPQHF.